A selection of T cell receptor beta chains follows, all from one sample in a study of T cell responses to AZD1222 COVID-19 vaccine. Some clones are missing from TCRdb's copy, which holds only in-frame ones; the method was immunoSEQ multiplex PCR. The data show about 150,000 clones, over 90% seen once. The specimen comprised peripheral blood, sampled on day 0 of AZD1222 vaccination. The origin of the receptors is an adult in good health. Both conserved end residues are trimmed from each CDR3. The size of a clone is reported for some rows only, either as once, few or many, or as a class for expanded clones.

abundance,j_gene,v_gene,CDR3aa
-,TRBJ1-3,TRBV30,AWRFGLDSGNTIY
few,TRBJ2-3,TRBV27,ASSLSRADTQY
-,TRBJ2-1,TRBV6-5,ASSYSGRGHEQF
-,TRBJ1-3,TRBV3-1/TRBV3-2,ASSQVQGDTIY
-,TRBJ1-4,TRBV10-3,AISESIEGGKLF
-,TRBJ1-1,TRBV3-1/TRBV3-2,ASSQEAGTEAF
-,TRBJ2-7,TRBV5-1,ASSPRSGSAGGREQY
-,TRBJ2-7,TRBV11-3,ASSLGGPYEQY
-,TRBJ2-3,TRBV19,ASSPGTGADTQY
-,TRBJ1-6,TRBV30,AWSVWTAKNSPLH
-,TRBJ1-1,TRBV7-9,ASSLVPRGSTEAF
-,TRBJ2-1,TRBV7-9,ASSWRRLAGGVYNEQF
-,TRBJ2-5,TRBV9,ASSADSGELAGAWEETQY
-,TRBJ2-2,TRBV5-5,ASSLGGQILTGELF
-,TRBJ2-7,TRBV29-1,SVEEVLAGSSYEQY
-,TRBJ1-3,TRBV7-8,ASSLNRGFSGNTIY
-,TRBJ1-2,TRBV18,ASSPPGRTNYGYT
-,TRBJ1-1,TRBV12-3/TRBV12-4,ASSFSRGTEAF
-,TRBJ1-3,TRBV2,ASRKESGNTIY
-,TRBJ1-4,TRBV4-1,ASSQFLFPQVKLF
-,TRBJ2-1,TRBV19,ASSLKGLAGYHEQF
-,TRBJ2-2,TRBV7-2,ASSLTRDTGELF
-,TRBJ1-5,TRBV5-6,ASSLAGQGYFQPQH
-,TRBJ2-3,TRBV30,AWSTGTSGSTDTQY
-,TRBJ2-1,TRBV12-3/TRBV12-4,ASSLAENEQF
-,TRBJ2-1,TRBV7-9,ASSRLDSEQF
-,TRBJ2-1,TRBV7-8,ASSLELGRGYNEQF
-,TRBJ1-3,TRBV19,ASSRSLRGVSGNTIY
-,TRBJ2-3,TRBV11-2,ASSSTGASTDTQY
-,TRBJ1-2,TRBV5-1,ASSTGTGGFYGYT
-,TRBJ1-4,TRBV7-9,ASTRSGGNEKLF
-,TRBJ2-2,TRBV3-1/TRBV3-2,ASSQAEQGHGGTGELF
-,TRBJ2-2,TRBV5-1,ASSFRVMNTGELF
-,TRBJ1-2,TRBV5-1,ASSLMPGEGYT
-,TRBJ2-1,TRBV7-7,ASSMGLAIDNEQF
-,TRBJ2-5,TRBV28,ASSSRGGTETQY
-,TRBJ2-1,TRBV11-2,ASSPGLAGINEQF
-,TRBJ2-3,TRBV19,ASSIRTAYSTDTQY
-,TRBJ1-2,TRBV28,ASSIVTAGYT
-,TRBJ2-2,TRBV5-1,ASSLELAGGNTGELF
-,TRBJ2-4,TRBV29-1,SLWVIRDKNIQY
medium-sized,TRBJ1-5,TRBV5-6,ASSFQGAYSNQPQH